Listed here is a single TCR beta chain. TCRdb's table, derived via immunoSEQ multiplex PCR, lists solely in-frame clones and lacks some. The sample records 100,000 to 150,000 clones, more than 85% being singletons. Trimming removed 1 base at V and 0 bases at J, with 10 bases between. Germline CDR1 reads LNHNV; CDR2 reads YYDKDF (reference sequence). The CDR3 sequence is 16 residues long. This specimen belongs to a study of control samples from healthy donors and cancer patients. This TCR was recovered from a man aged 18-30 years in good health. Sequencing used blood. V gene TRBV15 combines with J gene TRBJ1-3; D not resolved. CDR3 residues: CATSRVLYSSGNTIYF. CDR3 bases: TGTGCCACCAGCAGAGTGCTTTATAGCTCTGGAAACACCATATATTTT.